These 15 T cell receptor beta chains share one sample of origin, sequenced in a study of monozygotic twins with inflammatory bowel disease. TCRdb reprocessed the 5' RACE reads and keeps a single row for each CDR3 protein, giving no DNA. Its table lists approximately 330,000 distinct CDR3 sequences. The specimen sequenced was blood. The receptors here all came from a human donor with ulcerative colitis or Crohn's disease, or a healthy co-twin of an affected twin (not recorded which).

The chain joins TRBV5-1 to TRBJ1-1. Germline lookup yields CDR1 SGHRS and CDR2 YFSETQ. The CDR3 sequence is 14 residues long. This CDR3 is CASSLEQMNTEAFF.

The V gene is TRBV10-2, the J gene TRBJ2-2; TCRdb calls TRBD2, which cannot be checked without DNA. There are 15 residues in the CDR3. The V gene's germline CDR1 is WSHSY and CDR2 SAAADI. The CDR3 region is CASSLVSDRTGELFF.

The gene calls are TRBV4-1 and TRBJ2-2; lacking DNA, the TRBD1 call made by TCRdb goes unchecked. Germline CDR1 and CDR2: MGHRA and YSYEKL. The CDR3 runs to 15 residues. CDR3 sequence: CASSQQGADTGELFF.

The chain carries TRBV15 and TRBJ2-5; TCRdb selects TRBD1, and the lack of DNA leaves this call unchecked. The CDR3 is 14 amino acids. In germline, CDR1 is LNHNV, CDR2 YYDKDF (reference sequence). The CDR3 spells CATEYRGIEETQYF.

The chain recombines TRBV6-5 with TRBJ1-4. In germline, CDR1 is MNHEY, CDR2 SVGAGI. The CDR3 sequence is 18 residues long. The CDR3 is CASSSSGTSKTSDEKLFF.

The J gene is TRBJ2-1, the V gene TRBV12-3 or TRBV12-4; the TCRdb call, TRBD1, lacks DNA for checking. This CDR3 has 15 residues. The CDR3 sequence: CASSLWGNPSNEQFF.

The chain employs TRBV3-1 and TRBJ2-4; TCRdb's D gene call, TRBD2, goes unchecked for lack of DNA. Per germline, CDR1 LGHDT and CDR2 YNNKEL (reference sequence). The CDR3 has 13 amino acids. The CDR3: CASSQGRGNIQYF.

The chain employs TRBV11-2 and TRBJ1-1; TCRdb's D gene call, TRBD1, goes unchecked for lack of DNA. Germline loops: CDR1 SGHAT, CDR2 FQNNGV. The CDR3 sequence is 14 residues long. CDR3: CASSDIRGNTEAFF.

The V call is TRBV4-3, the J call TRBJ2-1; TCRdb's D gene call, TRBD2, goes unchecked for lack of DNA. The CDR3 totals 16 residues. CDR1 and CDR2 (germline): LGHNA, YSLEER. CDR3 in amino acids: CASSHELAGGHNEQFF.

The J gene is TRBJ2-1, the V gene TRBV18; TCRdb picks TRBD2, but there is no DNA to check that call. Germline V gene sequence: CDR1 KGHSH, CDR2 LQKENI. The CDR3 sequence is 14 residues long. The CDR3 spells CASRTSGTYNEQFF.

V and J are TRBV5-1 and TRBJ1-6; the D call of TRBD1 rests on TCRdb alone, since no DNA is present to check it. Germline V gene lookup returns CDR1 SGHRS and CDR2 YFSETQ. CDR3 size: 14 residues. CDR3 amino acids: CASRSTQGNSPLHF.

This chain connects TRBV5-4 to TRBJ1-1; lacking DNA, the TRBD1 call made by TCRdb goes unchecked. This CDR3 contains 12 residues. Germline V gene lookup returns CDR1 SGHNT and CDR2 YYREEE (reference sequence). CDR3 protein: CASSRGTVEAFF. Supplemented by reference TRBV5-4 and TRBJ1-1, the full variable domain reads ETGVTQSPTHLIKTRGQQVTLRCSSQSGHNTVSWYQQALGQGPQFIFQYYREEENGRGNFPPRFSGLQFPNYSSELNVNALELDDSALYLCASSRGTVEAFFGQGTRLTVV.

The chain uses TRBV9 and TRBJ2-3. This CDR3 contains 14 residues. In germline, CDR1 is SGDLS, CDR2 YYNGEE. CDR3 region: CASSAFSERGTQYF.

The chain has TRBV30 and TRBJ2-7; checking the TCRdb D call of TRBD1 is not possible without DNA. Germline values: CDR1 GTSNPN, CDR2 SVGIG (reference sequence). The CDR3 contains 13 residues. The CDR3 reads CAWSRGLRNEQYF.

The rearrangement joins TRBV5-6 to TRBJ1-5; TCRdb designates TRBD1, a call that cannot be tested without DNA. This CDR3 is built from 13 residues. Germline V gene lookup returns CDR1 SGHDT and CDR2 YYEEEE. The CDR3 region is CASSVDRAQPQHF.